The 15 T cell receptor beta chains presented below share a single source sample, sequenced in a study of T cells after yellow fever vaccination. MiXCR was run by TCRdb on the 5' RACE reads, yielding one entry per CDR3 protein. The sample lists about 220,000 distinct CDR3 sequences, roughly 3% seen once, with around 3.3% in the top ten. The material sequenced was CD4+ T cells sorted from PBMCs, taken 10 days after the yellow fever booster vaccination. The receptors here all came from a young man who received the YFV17D yellow fever vaccine.

This chain joins TRBV7-3 and TRBJ1-6; D unresolved. The CDR3 is 14 residues long. Germline V gene sequence: CDR1 SGHTA, CDR2 FQGTGA. Trimming shortened V by 3 bases and J by 6 bases, and 9 bases separated the two germline ends. The CDR3, as DNA: TGTGCCAGCAGCTTTGGCCCTCCTAATTCACCCCTCCACTTT. It yields the protein CASSFGPPNSPLHF.

The rearrangement uses TRBV5-1 and TRBJ2-3; the match to TRBD2 covers 7 bases. Germline V gene lookup returns CDR1 SGHRS and CDR2 YFSETQ. This CDR3 region has 17 residues. V dropped 0 bases and J dropped 0; count of bases not matched to a gene: 7. The CDR3 region has the DNA TGCGCCAGCAGCTTGGCCGGCGGGAGCGGGAGCACAGATACGCAGTATTTT. Protein product: CASSLAGGSGSTDTQYF. Combining the CDR3 with reference TRBV5-1 and TRBJ2-3 gives the whole variable domain KAGVTQTPRYLIKTRGQQVTLSCSPISGHRSVSWYQQTPGQGLQFLFEYFSETQRNKGNFPGRFSGRQFSNSRSEMNVSTLELGDSALYLCASSLAGGSGSTDTQYFGPGTRLTVL.

The chain is built from TRBV25-1 and TRBJ1-5; TRBD1 might be the D (6 bases). Trimming cost V 1 base and J 3 bases, with 10 bases left between them. The CDR3 has 15 residues. The V gene's germline CDR1 is MGHDK and CDR2 SYGVNS. DNA of the CDR3: TGTGCCAGCAGTGAATCTGGGGGGGCCAATCAGCCCCAGCATTTT. It translates to CASSESGGANQPQHF.

This clonotype was seen ten or more times. The chain links TRBV6-1 to TRBJ1-5; tentative D call: TRBD1 (5 bases). V was pared by 5 bases and J by 0 bases, with 14 bases between. The CDR3 runs 16 residues. Per germline, CDR1 MNHNS and CDR2 SASEGT. DNA for the CDR3: TGTGCCAGCAGTAATCCTACGGGGGGTAGCAATCAGCCCCAGCATTTT. Its translation: CASSNPTGGSNQPQHF.

This clonotype was counted at least ten times. The rearrangement uses TRBV5-1 and TRBJ2-5; D remains unclear. Trimming left V 9 bases short and J 2 bases short, with 14 bases between. In germline, CDR1 is SGHRS, CDR2 YFSETQ. The CDR3 is 13 residues long. For the CDR3, the DNA is TGCGCCACCGCCCGAACCCCTCAAGAGACCCAGTACTTC. Its translation: CATARTPQETQYF.

This clonotype showed up many times. The chain joins TRBV2 to TRBJ2-2, with 10 bases fitting TRBD1. The trim removed 6 bases at V and 5 bases at J, leaving 6 bases unmatched. Germline values: CDR1 SNHLY, CDR2 FYNNEI. CDR3 length: 15 residues. CDR3 nucleotide sequence: TGTGCCAGCAGCAAAAAGGGACAGGGGACCGGGGAGCTGTTTTTT. Its translation is CASSKKGQGTGELFF.

This clonotype was detected only a few times. The J gene is TRBJ2-7, the V gene TRBV6-2 or TRBV6-3; 9 positions agree with TRBD1. From germline, CDR1 is MNHEY and CDR2 SVGEGT. V lost 2 bases, J lost 6 bases, and 8 bases stayed unmatched. This CDR3 region has 15 residues. The CDR3 is CASSYKGQGLFEQYF. The CDR3 DNA follows: TGTGCCAGCAGTTACAAGGGACAGGGCCTTTTCGAGCAGTACTTC.

This clonotype was recorded at least ten times. V gene TRBV5-1 combines with J gene TRBJ2-1; 7 positions match TRBD2. Per the germline V gene, CDR1 is SGHRS and CDR2 is YFSETQ. J gave up 6 bases and V 1 base, and 7 bases lay outside the gene matches. The CDR3 spans 15 residues. Here the CDR3 DNA reads TGCGCCAGCAGCTTGTCCCCGGGGGGTGTCAATGAGCAGTTCTTC. As protein: CASSLSPGGVNEQFF.

The chain joins TRBV20-1 to TRBJ1-4; D may be TRBD1 (6 bases). CDR3 length: 13 amino acids. CDR1 and CDR2 from the germline V gene are DFQATT and SNEGSKA (reference sequence). Between the trimmed V and J ends, which lost 3 bases and 4 bases, there was a span of 9 bases. CDR3 amino acids: CSARSDSNEKLFF. The CDR3 coding sequence is TGCAGTGCTAGGTCGGACAGTAATGAAAAACTGTTTTTT.

This clonotype was detected many times. The chain links TRBV5-1 to TRBJ2-3, with 9 positions matching TRBD2. Germline-derived CDR1 and CDR2 are SGHRS and YFSETQ. The V gene end was trimmed by 4 bases and the J gene end by 2 bases; junction bases not matched to a gene: 14. This CDR3 has 18 amino acids. CDR3 amino acids: CASSPLGSAGGPTDTQYF. The CDR3 bases are TGCGCCAGCAGCCCCCTTGGGAGCGCGGGGGGGCCCACAGATACGCAGTATTTT.

This clonotype was seen only a few times. The rearrangement uses TRBV9 and TRBJ2-7; 12 positions match TRBD2. Germline V gives CDR1 SGDLS, CDR2 YYNGEE. This CDR3 spans 15 amino acids. The V gene end was trimmed by 0 bases and the J gene end by 2 bases; junction bases not matched to a gene: 0. The CDR3 region has the DNA TGTGCCAGCAGCGTAGGACTAGCGGGAGCCTACGAGCAGTACTTC. Its translation is CASSVGLAGAYEQYF.

In DNA form, the CDR3 reads TGTGCCAGCAGCCCCCGGGACAGGGGCGATTTGAGGAACGAGCAGTACTTC. This sequence encodes CASSPRDRGDLRNEQYF. This chain connects TRBV21-1 to TRBJ2-7; the DNA was not used to check the table's D call, TRBD1. TRBV21-1 is annotated as a pseudogene. The CDR3 loop spans 17 amino acids.

The V gene is TRBV13, the J gene TRBJ1-6, with 7 bases lining up with TRBD1. This CDR3 spans 14 amino acids. V lost 7 bases, J lost 7 bases, and 7 bases stayed unmatched. CDR1 PRHDT and CDR2 FYEKMQ come from the germline V gene (reference sequence). CDR3 amino acids: CASNPRGGNSPLHF. The CDR3 DNA reads as TGTGCCAGCAACCCCAGGGGGGGGAATTCACCCCTCCACTTT.

This clonotype was picked up many times. The rearrangement joins TRBV5-1 to TRBJ2-7, with a tentative D call TRBD1 (6 bases). V shed 0 bases and J shed 2 bases, with 15 bases lying between them. The CDR3 has 16 amino acids. Looked up from germline, CDR1 is SGHRS and CDR2 is YFSETQ. CDR3 residues: CASSLENTGTPYEQYF. The CDR3 nucleotides read TGCGCCAGCAGCTTGGAAAATACTGGGACACCCTACGAGCAGTACTTC. Full variable domain (rest looked up from reference TRBV5-1 and TRBJ2-7): KAGVTQTPRYLIKTRGQQVTLSCSPISGHRSVSWYQQTPGQGLQFLFEYFSETQRNKGNFPGRFSGRQFSNSRSEMNVSTLELGDSALYLCASSLENTGTPYEQYFGPGTRLTVT.

This clonotype was observed many times. V gene TRBV12-3 or TRBV12-4 combines with J gene TRBJ1-5; perhaps TRBD1 as D (6 bases). Deletions cut 2 bases from V and 4 bases from J, with 15 bases between. The CDR3 consists of 16 residues. This CDR3 reads CASSLSAQGTNQPQHF. DNA for the CDR3: TGTGCCAGCAGTTTATCTGCCCAGGGGACAAATCAGCCCCAGCATTTT.